This T cell receptor (beta chain) appears in the sequencing data of a study of CD8+CD57+ T cells in acquired aplastic anemia. Study-wide context: Sorted cells (CD4+ and CD8+) yielded DNA amounts that averaged roughly 3 ug. Study-level results: Patients had roughly 30 CD8+ CDR3 sequences in common with controls (the shared set).

The patients chosen for sequencing had shown expansion of CD8+CD57+ cells (detected by flow cytometry). All patients had severe acquired aplastic anemia. Genomic DNA acted as the template from which TCR beta VDJ combination and CDR3 sequence profiling were carried out. In TCRdb, the reads were re-called with MiXCR into one record per CDR3 protein. The sample lists under 200,000 distinct CDR3 sequences; roughly half were seen once. Trimming shortened V by 3 bases and J by 4 bases, and 6 bases separated the two germline ends. The germline V gene has CDR1 MDHEN and CDR2 SYDVKM. The CDR3 loop spans 12 amino acids. This clonotype showed up many times. What it binds is unknown.

The source material was sorted CD4+, CD8+, or CD8+CD57+ T cells (not recorded which) from PBMCs. This sequence originates from a human donor with aplastic anemia. The gene calls are TRBV28 and TRBJ1-1, with no clear D. This chain's CDR3 is CASSFLGTEAFF. CDR3 DNA: TGTGCCAGCAGTTTTTTGGGCACTGAAGCTTTCTTT.